This T cell receptor beta chain was retrieved from a study of CD8+ T cells in alopecia areata. The V gene end was trimmed by 4 bases and the J gene end by 3 bases; junction bases not matched to a gene: 11. The CDR3 runs to 18 residues. CDR1 SGHAT and CDR2 FQNNGV come from the germline V gene. Overall study results and limits: Scalp specimens additionally yield sequences from normal skin's resident alphabeta T cells. On tofacitinib, scalp clonality and expanded CD8+ clones among top 100 fell significantly.

This clone has more than one count but fewer than ten. Its antigen is currently unknown. Treatment here: oral pan-JAK inhibitor, 5-10 mg twice daily. Sequencing used cDNA as its template, made by extracting RNA and reverse transcribing it. Repertoires were generated with immunoSEQ multiplex PCR, while TCRdb's copy carries only in-frame clones and drops some. Found here are some 200,000 clones, roughly three fifths of them singletons; the top ten hold less than 4%. This clonotype originated in a human donor with alopecia areata. This sample comprised CD4+ T cells sorted from blood, obtained at week 4, from a patient treated with tofacitinib. This chain connects TRBV11-2 to TRBJ2-5, with 13 positions matching TRBD2. CDR3: CASSYRIPGLAGKETQYF. In nucleotides, the CDR3 is TGTGCCAGCAGCTACAGAATACCGGGACTAGCGGGGAAAGAGACCCAGTACTTC.